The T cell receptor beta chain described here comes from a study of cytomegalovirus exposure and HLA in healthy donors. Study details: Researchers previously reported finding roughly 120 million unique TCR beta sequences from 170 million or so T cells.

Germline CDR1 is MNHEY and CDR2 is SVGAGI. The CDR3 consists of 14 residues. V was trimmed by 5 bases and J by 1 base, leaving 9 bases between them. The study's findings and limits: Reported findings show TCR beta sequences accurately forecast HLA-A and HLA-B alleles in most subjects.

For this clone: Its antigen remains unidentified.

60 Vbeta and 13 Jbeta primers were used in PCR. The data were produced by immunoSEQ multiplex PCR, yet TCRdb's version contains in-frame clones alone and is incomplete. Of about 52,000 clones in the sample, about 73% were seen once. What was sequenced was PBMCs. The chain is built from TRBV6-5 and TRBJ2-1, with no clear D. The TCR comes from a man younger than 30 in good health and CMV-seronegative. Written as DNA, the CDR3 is TGTGCCAGCAGTCAAGCCGGGTCCTACAATGAGCAGTTCTTC. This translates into CASSQAGSYNEQFF.